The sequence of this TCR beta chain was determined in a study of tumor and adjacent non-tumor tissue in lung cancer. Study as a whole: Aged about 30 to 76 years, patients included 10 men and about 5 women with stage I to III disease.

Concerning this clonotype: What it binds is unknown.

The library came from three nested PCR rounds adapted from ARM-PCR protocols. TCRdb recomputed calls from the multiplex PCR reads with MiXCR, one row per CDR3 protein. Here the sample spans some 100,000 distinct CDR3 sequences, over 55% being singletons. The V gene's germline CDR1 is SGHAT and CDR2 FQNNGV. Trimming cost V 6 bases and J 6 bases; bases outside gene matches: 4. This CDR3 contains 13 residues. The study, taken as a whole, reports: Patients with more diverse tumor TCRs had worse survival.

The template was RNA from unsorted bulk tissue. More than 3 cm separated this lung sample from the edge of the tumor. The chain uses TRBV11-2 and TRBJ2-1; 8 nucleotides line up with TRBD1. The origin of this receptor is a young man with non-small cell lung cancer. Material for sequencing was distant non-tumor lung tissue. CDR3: CASRRTGFNEQFF. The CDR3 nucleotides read TGTGCCAGCAGGAGGACAGGGTTCAATGAGCAGTTCTTC.